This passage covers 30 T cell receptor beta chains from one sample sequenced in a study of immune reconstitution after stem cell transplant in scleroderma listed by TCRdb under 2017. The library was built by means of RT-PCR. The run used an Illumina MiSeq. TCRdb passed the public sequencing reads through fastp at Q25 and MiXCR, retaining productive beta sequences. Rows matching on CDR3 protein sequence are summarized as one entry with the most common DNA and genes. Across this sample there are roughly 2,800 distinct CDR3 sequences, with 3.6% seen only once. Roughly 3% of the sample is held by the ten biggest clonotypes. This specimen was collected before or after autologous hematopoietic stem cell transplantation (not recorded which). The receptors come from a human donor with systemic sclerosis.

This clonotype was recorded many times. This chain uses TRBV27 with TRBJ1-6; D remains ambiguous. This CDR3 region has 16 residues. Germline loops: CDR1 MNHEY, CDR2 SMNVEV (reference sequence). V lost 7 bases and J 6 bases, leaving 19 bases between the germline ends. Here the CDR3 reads CASTGGGSNLNSPLHF. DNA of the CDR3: TGTGCCAGCACCGGTGGCGGCAGCAATCTTAATTCACCCCTCCACTTT.

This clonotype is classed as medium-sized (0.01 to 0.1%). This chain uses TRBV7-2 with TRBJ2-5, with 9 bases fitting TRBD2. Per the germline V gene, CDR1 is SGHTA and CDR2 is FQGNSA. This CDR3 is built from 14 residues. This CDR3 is CGQQWTSEQETQYF. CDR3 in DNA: TGTGGCCAGCAGTGGACTAGCGAGCAAGAGACCCAGTACTTC. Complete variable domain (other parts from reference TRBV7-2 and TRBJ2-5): GAGVSQSPSNKVTEKGKDVELRCDPISGHTALYWYRQSLGQGLEFLIYFQGNSAPDKSGLPSDRFSAERTGGSVSTLTIQRTQQEDSAVYLCGQQWTSEQETQYFGPGTRLLVL.

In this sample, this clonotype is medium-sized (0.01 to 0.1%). The CDR3 region is CASTLDIGNQPQHF. In DNA form, the CDR3 reads TGTGCCAGCACCCTTGACATCGGCAATCAGCCCCAGCATTTT. This chain joins TRBV12-3 or TRBV12-4 and TRBJ1-5; no definite D call. V lost 7 bases and J 2 bases, leaving 12 bases between the germline ends. The CDR3 extends over 14 amino acids.

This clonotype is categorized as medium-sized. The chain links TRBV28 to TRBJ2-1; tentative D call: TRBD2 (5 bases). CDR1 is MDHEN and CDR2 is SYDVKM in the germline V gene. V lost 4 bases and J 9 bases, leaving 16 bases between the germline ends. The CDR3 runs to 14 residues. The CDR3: CASSSLPRVVEQFF. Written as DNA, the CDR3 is TGTGCCAGCAGTTCTCTGCCGCGGGTGGTTGAGCAGTTCTTC.

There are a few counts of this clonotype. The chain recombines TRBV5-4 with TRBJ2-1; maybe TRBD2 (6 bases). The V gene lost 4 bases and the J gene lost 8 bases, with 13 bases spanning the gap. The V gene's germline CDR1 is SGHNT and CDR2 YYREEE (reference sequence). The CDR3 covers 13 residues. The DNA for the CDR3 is TGTGCCAGCAGCCCCGGGGGACTCGATGAGCAGTTCTTC. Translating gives CASSPGGLDEQFF.

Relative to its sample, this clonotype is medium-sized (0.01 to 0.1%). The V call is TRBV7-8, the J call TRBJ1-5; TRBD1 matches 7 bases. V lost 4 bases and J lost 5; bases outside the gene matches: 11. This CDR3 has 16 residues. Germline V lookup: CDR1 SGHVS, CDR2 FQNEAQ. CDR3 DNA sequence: TGTGCCAGCAGCTCCGCCGACAGGGAACGGTATCAGCCCCAGCATTTT. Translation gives CASSSADRERYQPQHF.

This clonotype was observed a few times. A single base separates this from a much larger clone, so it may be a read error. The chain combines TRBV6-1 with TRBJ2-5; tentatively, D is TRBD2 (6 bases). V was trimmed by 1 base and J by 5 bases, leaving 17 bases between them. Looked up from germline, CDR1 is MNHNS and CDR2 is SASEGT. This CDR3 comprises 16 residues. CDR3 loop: CASSEVGNGRLETQYF. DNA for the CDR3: TGTGCCAGCAGTGAAGTCGGTAACGGGAGATTGGAGACCCAGTACTTC.

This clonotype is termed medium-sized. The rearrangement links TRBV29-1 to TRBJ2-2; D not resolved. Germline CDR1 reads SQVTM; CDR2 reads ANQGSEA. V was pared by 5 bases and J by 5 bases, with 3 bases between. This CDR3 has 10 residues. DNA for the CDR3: TGCAGCGTTACTACCGGGGAGCTGTTTTTT. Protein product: CSVTTGELFF.

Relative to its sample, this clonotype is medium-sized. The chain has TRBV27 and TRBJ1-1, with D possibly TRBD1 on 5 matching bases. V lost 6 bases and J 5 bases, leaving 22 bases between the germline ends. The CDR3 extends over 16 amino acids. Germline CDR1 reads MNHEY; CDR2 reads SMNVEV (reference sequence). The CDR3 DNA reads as TGTGCCAGCAGCGCAGTCACGGGACCCACCTCGACTGAAGCTTTCTTT. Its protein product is CASSAVTGPTSTEAFF.

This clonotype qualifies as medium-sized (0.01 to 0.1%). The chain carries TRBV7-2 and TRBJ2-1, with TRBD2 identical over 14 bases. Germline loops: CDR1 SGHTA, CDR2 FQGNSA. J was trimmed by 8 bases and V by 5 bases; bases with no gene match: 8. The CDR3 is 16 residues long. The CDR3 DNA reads TGTGCCAGCAGCAAGGGACTAGCGGGAGTAGGGGATGAGCAGTTCTTC. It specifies CASSKGLAGVGDEQFF. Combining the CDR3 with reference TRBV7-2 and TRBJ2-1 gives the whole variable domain GAGVSQSPSNKVTEKGKDVELRCDPISGHTALYWYRQSLGQGLEFLIYFQGNSAPDKSGLPSDRFSAERTGGSVSTLTIQRTQQEDSAVYLCASSKGLAGVGDEQFFGPGTRLTVL.

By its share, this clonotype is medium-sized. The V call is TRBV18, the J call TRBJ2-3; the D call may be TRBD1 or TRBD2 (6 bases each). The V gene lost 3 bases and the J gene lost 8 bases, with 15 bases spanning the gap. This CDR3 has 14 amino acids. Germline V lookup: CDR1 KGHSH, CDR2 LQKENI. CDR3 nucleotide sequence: TGTGCCAGCTCACCGTCGGGGGCTAAGGGTACGCAGTATTTT. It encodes CASSPSGAKGTQYF.

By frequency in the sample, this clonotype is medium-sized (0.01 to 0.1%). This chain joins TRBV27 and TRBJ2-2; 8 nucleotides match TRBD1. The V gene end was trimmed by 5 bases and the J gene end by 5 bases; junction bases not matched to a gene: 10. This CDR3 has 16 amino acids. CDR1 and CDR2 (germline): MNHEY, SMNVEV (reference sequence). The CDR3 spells CASSLSTGVRTGELFF. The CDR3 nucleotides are TGTGCCAGCAGTCTCTCGACAGGGGTTCGAACCGGGGAGCTGTTTTTT.

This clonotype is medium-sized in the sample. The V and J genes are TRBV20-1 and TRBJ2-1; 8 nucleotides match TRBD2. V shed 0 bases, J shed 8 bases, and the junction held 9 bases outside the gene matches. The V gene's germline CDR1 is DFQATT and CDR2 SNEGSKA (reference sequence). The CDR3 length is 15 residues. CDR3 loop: CSARDQVAGLYEQFF. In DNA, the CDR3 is TGCAGTGCTAGAGATCAGGTAGCGGGACTCTATGAGCAGTTCTTC.

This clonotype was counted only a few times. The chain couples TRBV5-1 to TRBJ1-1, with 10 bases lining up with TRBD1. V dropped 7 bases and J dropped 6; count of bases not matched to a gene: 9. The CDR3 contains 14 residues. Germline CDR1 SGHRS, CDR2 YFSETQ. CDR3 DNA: TGCGCCAGCGGCCTCACGACAGGGGGCGCTGAAGCTTTCTTT. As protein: CASGLTTGGAEAFF.

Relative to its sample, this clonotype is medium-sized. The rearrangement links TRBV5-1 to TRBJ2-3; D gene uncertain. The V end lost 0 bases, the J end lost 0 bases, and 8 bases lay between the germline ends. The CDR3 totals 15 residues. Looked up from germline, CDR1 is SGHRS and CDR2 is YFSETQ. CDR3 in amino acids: CASSLGGPSTDTQYF. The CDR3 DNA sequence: TGCGCCAGCAGCTTGGGCGGACCTAGCACAGATACGCAGTATTTT.

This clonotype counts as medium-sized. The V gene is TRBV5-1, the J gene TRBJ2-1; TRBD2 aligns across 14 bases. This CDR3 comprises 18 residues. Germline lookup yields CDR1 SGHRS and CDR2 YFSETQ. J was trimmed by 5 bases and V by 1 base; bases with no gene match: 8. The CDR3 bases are TGCGCCAGCAGCTTGCTTAGTCCGGGACTAGCGGGAGACAATGAGCAGTTCTTC. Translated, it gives CASSLLSPGLAGDNEQFF. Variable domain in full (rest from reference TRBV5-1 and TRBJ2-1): KAGVTQTPRYLIKTRGQQVTLSCSPISGHRSVSWYQQTPGQGLQFLFEYFSETQRNKGNFPGRFSGRQFSNSRSEMNVSTLELGDSALYLCASSLLSPGLAGDNEQFFGPGTRLTVL.

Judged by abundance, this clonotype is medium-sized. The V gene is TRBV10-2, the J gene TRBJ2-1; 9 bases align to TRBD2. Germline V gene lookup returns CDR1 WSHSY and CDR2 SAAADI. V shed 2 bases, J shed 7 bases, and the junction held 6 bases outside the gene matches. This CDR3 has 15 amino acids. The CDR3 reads CASSEGTSPSNEQFF. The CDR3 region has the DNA TGCGCCAGCAGTGAGGGGACTAGCCCCTCGAATGAGCAGTTCTTC.

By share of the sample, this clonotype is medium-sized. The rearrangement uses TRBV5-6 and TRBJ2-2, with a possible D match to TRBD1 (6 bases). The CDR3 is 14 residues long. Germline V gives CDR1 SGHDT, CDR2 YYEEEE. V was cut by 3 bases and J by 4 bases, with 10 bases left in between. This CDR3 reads CASSSGHLTGELFF. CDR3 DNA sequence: TGTGCCAGCAGCTCGGGACATCTCACCGGGGAGCTGTTTTTT.

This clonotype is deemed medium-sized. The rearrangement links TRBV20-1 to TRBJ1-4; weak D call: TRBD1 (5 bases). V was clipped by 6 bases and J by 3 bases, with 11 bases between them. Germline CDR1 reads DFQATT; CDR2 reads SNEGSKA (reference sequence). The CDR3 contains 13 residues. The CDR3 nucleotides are TGCAGTGCCCCAGTGGGGGCTAATGAAAAACTGTTTTTT. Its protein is CSAPVGANEKLFF.

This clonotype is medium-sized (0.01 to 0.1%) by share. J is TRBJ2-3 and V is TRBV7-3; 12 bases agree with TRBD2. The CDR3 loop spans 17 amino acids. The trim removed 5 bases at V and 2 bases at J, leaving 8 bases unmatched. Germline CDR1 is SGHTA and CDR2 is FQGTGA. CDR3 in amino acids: CASSPRTSGDPTDTQYF. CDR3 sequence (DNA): TGTGCCAGCAGCCCGCGGACTAGCGGGGACCCCACAGATACGCAGTATTTT.

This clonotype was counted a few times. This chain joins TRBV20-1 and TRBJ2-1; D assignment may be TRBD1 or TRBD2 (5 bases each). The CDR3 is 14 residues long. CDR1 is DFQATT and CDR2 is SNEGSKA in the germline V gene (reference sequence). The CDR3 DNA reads TGCGCAGGGAACGGGGCCCGCGCCTACAATGAGCAGTTCTTC. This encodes CAGNGARAYNEQFF.

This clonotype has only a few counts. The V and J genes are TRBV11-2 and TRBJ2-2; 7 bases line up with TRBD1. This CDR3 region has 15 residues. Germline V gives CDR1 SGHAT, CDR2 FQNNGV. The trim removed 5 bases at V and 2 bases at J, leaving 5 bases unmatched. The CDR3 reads CASSLNRGNTGELFF. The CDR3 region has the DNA TGTGCCAGCAGCCTGAACAGGGGCAACACCGGGGAGCTGTTTTTT.

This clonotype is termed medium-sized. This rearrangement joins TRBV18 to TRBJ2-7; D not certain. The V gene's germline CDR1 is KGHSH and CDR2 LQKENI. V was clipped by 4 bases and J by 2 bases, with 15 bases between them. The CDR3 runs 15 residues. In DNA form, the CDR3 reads TGTGCCAGCTCACTTCCGGCCAGCCGAGCCTACGAGCAGTACTTC. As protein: CASSLPASRAYEQYF. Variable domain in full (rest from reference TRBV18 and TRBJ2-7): NAGVMQNPRHLVRRRGQEARLRCSPMKGHSHVYWYRQLPEEGLKFMVYLQKENIIDESGMPKERFSAEFPKEGPSILRIQQVVRGDSAAYFCASSLPASRAYEQYFGPGTRLTVT.

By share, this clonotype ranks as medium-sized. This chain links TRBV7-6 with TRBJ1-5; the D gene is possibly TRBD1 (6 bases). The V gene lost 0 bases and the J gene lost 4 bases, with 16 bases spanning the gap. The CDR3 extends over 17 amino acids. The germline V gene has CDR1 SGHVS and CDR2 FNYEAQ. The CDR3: CASSLAMGTGINQPQHF. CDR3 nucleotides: TGTGCCAGCAGCTTAGCGATGGGAACAGGGATTAATCAGCCCCAGCATTTT.

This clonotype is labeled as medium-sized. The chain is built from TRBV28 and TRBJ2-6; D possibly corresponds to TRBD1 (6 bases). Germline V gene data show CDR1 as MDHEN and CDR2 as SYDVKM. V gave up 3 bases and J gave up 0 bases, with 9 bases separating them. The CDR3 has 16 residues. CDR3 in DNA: TGTGCCAGCAGTTTCCTGACAGGCTCTGGGGCCAACGTCCTGACTTTC. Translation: CASSFLTGSGANVLTF.

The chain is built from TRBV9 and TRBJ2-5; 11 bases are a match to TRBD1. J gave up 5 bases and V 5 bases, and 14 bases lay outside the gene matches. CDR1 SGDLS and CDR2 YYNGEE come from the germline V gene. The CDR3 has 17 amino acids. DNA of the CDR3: TGTGCCAGCAGTTCCGGGACAGGGGGGTCGGTAAGGGAGACCCAGTACTTC. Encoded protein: CASSSGTGGSVRETQYF.

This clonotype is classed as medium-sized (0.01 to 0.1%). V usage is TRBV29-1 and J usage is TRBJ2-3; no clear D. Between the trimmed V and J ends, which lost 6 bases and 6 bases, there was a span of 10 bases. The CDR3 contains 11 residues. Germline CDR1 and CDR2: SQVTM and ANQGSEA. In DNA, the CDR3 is TGCAGCGTCGCACACCCTGATACGCAGTATTTT. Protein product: CSVAHPDTQYF.

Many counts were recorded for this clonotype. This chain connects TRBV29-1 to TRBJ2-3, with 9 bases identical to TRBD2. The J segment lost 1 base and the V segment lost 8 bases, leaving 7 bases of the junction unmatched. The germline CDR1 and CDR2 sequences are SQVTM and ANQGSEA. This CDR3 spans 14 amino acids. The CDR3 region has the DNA TGCAGCACTGGACAGCGGGGGGGCACAGATACGCAGTATTTT. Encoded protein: CSTGQRGGTDTQYF.

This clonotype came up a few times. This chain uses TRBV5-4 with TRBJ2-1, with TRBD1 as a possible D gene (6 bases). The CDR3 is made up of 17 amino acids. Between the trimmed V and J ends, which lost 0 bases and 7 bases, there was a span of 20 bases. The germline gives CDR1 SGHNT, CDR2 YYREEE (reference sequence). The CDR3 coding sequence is TGTGCCAGCAGCTTGGGTACCGGGACACCACGGGGAAATGAGCAGTTCTTC. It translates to CASSLGTGTPRGNEQFF.

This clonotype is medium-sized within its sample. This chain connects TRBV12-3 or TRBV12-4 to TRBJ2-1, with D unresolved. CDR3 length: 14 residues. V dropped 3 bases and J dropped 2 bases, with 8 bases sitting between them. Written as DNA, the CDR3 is TGTGCCAGCAGTTTCGTGGGGACCTACAATGAGCAGTTCTTC. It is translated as CASSFVGTYNEQFF.